This T cell receptor (beta chain) was identified during a study of shared clonotypes between healthy human individuals. Study donors comprised healthy, HIV-negative adults devoid of recent acute infection or vaccination. Researchers reported that CD8 memory united CD45RO+ cells with CCR7-negative CD45RA+ TemRA cells. Using immunoSEQ multiplex PCR, the repertoire was profiled, and TCRdb retains in-frame clones only, with some absent. The table lists roughly 110,000 clones, about 63% of them singletons. The study's findings and limits: Compared with clonotypes that all four donors shared, non-shared clonotypes had lower generation probabilities. Enrolling few donors narrowed the genetic and exposure-history diversity that was represented.

On this clone itself: Its specificity is unknown.

The germline V gene has CDR1 MNHEY and CDR2 SMNVEV (reference sequence). The CDR3 loop spans 13 amino acids. V gave up 5 bases and J gave up 4 bases, with 9 bases separating them. Input material: memory CD8+ T cells sorted from blood. Subset given: CD45RO+ cells pooled with CCR7-negative TemRA cells. The V call is TRBV27, the J call TRBJ1-5; D not certain. This receptor was obtained from a woman under 40 in good health. CDR3 amino acids: CASSVAANQPQHF. The CDR3 coding sequence is TGTGCCAGCAGTGTGGCAGCAAATCAGCCCCAGCATTTT.